Shown below are 21 T cell receptor beta chains from a single sample sequenced in a study of T cell repertoires in cytomegalovirus infection. These receptors' targets are unknown. One entry per CDR3 protein results from TCRdb running MiXCR on the reads. The table shows 640,000 or so distinct CDR3 sequences, with about 30% occurring only once. Sequences were derived from cultured PBMCs, sampled from culture after CMV antigen stimulation. These receptors all come from a human donor in good health (CMV status not recorded). Some clones in this sample may be carry-over from other donors' samples.

This clonotype was found a few times. This sequence joins TRBV24-1 and TRBJ2-1; D is undetermined. The CDR3 is 17 residues long. Deletions cut 5 bases from V and 1 base from J, with 17 bases between. Germline-derived CDR1 and CDR2 are KGHDR and SFDVKD. DNA of the CDR3: TGTGCCACCAGTGCGGCAACCGGCGGTAAATCCTACAATGAGCAGTTCTTC. This sequence encodes CATSAATGGKSYNEQFF.

This chain links TRBV6-2 or TRBV6-3 with TRBJ1-5; 7 nucleotides line up with TRBD1. Germline trimming cut 6 bases from V and 1 base from J; bases unmatched to any gene: 21. CDR3 length equals 20 residues. Germline V CDR1 and CDR2: MNHEY, SVGEGT. The CDR3: CASSAAGPYPRDRSNQPQHF. CDR3 nucleotides: TGTGCCAGCAGCGCCGCGGGGCCTTATCCCCGGGACAGAAGCAATCAGCCCCAGCATTTT.

Details on this clonotype: The junction differs from germline at one of its ends, possibly a read error. This sequence joins TRBV28 and TRBJ1-4; possible D gene TRBD1, 5 bases. This CDR3 spans 11 amino acids. The germline CDR1 and CDR2 sequences are MDHEN and SYDVKM. The CDR3 nucleotides are TGTGCCAGCACCGGTGCCGGGACGAATTATTTT. Its translation is CASTGAGTNYF.

V gene TRBV10-3 combines with J gene TRBJ2-5; D gene ambiguous. Trimming removed 6 bases at V and 2 bases at J, with 10 bases between. The CDR3 has 13 residues. Germline V gene lookup returns CDR1 ENHRY and CDR2 SYGVKD. The CDR3 DNA sequence: TGTGCCATCAGAAACAGTGAACAAGAGACCCAGTACTTC. Amino acid sequence: CAIRNSEQETQYF.

This chain links TRBV4-1 with TRBJ2-4, with TRBD1 as a possible D gene (5 bases). Germline values: CDR1 MGHRA, CDR2 YSYEKL. The CDR3 has 14 amino acids. The V gene lost 1 base and the J gene lost 8 bases, with 12 bases spanning the gap. The CDR3 here is CASSQGDLQDIQYF. The CDR3 DNA is TGCGCCAGCAGCCAAGGCGACCTACAGGACATTCAGTACTTC.

The chain employs TRBV10-2 and TRBJ2-3, with D unclear. The CDR3 consists of 14 residues. V lost 2 bases and J 5 bases, leaving 11 bases between the germline ends. The germline gives CDR1 WSHSY, CDR2 SAAADI. The chain's CDR3 is CASSEVSILDTQYF. Written as DNA, the CDR3 is TGCGCCAGCAGTGAGGTGTCTATACTAGATACGCAGTATTTT.

This sequence joins TRBV20-1 and TRBJ2-3; 7 bases are a match to TRBD2. The CDR3 extends over 15 amino acids. Germline trimming cut 1 base from V and 0 bases from J; bases unmatched to any gene: 4. CDR1 is DFQATT, CDR2 SNEGSKA, per germline (reference sequence). The CDR3 DNA is TGCAGTGCTAGAGTTGGCGGGAGCAGCACAGATACGCAGTATTTT. It is translated as CSARVGGSSTDTQYF.

This clonotype was counted only a few times. The V call is TRBV7-9, the J call TRBJ1-1, with D possibly being TRBD1 (6 bases). Germline CDR1 SEHNR, CDR2 FQNEAQ (reference sequence). Deletions cut 5 bases from V and 2 bases from J, with 15 bases between. CDR3 length equals 15 residues. CDR3 nucleotides: TGTGCCAGCAGCCAATCGGACAGACCTAACACTGAAGCTTTCTTT. Translating gives CASSQSDRPNTEAFF.

The sample holds a few counts of this clonotype. The chain couples TRBV27 to TRBJ1-2, with 8 bases fitting TRBD1. V shed 6 bases and J 3 bases; nucleotides not matched to a gene: 6. The CDR3 runs to 14 residues. Germline lookup yields CDR1 MNHEY and CDR2 SMNVEV (reference sequence). CDR3 bases: TGTGCCAGCAGCATTGGACAGGGTGACTATGGCTACACCTTC. Its translation is CASSIGQGDYGYTF.

This rearrangement joins TRBV7-2 to TRBJ2-7; 11 bases match TRBD2. The J segment lost 2 bases and the V segment lost 6 bases, leaving 3 bases of the junction unmatched. CDR3 length: 14 amino acids. Germline V gene lookup returns CDR1 SGHTA and CDR2 FQGNSA. For the CDR3, the DNA is TGTGCCAGCAGTCTTAGCGGGAGGGCCTACGAGCAGTACGTC. Translation gives CASSLSGRAYEQYV.

The V gene is TRBV10-3, the J gene TRBJ1-1; D is possibly TRBD1 (6 bases). The CDR3 totals 14 residues. Germline lookup yields CDR1 ENHRY and CDR2 SYGVKD. Trimming took 6 bases from V and 2 from J, leaving 13 bases between them. CDR3 coding DNA: TGTGCCATCAGCCCTGGACAGAGTAACACTGAAGCTTTCTTT. Protein product: CAISPGQSNTEAFF.

The genes are TRBV28 and TRBJ1-3, with D possibly matching TRBD1 (5 bases). CDR1 is MDHEN, CDR2 SYDVKM, per germline. V gave up 5 bases and J gave up 0 bases, with 14 bases separating them. This CDR3 contains 16 residues. The CDR3 DNA is TGTGCCAGCAGTAGTCAACAGGTCTACTCTGGAAACACCATATATTTT. Its translation: CASSSQQVYSGNTIYF.

This clonotype was seen more than once but under ten times. The gene calls are TRBV19 and TRBJ2-7; TRBD2 aligns across 10 bases. Germline CDR1 and CDR2: LNHDA and SQIVND (reference sequence). CDR3 size: 15 residues. V trimming: 4 bases; J trimming: 0 bases; junction bases outside the gene matches: 3. The CDR3 here is CASSRASGSSYEQYF. Here the CDR3 DNA reads TGTGCCAGTAGTAGGGCTAGCGGGAGCTCCTACGAGCAGTACTTC.

This clonotype was observed a handful of times. The rearrangement uses TRBV9 and TRBJ2-5; D unclear. Germline V lookup: CDR1 SGDLS, CDR2 YYNGEE. This CDR3 is built from 14 residues. The germline V and J ends were trimmed by 0 bases and 0 bases, with 6 bases remaining between them. For the CDR3, the DNA is TGTGCCAGCAGCGTAGGTTCTTACCAAGAGACCCAGTACTTC. The encoded protein is CASSVGSYQETQYF.

V is TRBV27 and J is TRBJ2-5; D perhaps matches TRBD2 (5 bases). The germline V gene has CDR1 MNHEY and CDR2 SMNVEV (reference sequence). V lost 5 bases to trimming and J lost 4 bases, with 20 bases between them. The CDR3 spans 16 residues. The CDR3 DNA sequence: TGTGCCAGCAGTCCGCGCCGTGGACTTTTCACAGAGACCCAGTACTTC. This translates into CASSPRRGLFTETQYF.

The genes are TRBV28 and TRBJ2-1; TRBD2 is a possible D gene (7 bases). V lost 2 bases and J 1 base, leaving 18 bases between the germline ends. Germline assignment: CDR1 MDHEN and CDR2 SYDVKM. CDR3 length equals 18 residues. The DNA for the CDR3 is TGTGCCAGCAGTTTAGAGGGGGGGGTTGGAGGGTCCTACAATGAGCAGTTCTTC. Its protein is CASSLEGGVGGSYNEQFF.

At least ten counts were recorded for this clonotype. The rearrangement joins TRBV7-6 to TRBJ2-2, with D unresolved. CDR3 length equals 13 residues. Germline lookup yields CDR1 SGHVS and CDR2 FNYEAQ. Deletions cut 5 bases from V and 1 base from J, with 5 bases between. The CDR3 reads CASSRLNTGELFF. CDR3 in DNA: TGTGCCAGCAGCCGACTGAACACCGGGGAGCTGTTTTTT.

The gene calls are TRBV12-3 or TRBV12-4 and TRBJ2-7; D call uncertain. CDR3 length: 14 residues. V dropped 3 bases and J dropped 6 bases, with 15 bases sitting between them. As DNA, the CDR3 is TGTGCCAGCAGTTTTGAGGTCAGGCCCAGCGAGCAGTACTTC. Residues: CASSFEVRPSEQYF.

The chain couples TRBV19 to TRBJ2-3; a weak D match, TRBD2 (7 bases). The germline V gene has CDR1 LNHDA and CDR2 SQIVND (reference sequence). V was trimmed by 4 bases and J by 5 bases, leaving 13 bases between them. The CDR3 has 14 residues. CDR3 protein: CASSTAGGRDTQYF. In DNA form, the CDR3 reads TGTGCCAGTAGTACCGCCGGGGGGCGAGATACGCAGTATTTT.

This clonotype was counted only a few times. V is TRBV7-2 and J is TRBJ2-7; a weak D match, TRBD1 (5 bases). CDR1 SGHTA and CDR2 FQGNSA come from the germline V gene. This CDR3 is 15 amino acids long. V shed 3 bases and J shed 7 bases, with 19 bases lying between them. CDR3 residues: CASSFGDSALREQYF. The CDR3 nucleotides are TGTGCCAGCAGCTTTGGAGACAGCGCTCTACGGGAGCAGTACTTC.

This rearrangement joins TRBV20-1 to TRBJ2-7, with D perhaps matching TRBD2 (6 bases). Germline loops: CDR1 DFQATT, CDR2 SNEGSKA (reference sequence). V lost 5 bases, J lost 6 bases, and 20 bases lay in between. This CDR3 is 14 amino acids long. For the CDR3, the DNA is TGCAGTGCTGCCTCCGGGACTGGCTCGCGCGAGCAGTACTTC. Its translation is CSAASGTGSREQYF.